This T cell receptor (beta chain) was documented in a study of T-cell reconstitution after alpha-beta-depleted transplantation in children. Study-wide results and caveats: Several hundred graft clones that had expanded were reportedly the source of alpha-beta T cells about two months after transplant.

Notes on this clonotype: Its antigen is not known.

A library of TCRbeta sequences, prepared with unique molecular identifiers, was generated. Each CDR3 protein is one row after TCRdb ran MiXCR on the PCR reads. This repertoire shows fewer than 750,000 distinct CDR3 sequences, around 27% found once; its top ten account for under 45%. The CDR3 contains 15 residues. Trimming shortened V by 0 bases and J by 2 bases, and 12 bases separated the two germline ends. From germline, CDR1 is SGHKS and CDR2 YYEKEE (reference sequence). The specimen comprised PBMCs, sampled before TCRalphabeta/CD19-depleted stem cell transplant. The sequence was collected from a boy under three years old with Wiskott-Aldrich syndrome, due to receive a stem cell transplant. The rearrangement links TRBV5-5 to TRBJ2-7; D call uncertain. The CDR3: CASSLESYLAYEQYF. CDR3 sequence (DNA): TGTGCCAGCAGCTTGGAGTCTTATCTAGCCTACGAGCAGTACTTC.